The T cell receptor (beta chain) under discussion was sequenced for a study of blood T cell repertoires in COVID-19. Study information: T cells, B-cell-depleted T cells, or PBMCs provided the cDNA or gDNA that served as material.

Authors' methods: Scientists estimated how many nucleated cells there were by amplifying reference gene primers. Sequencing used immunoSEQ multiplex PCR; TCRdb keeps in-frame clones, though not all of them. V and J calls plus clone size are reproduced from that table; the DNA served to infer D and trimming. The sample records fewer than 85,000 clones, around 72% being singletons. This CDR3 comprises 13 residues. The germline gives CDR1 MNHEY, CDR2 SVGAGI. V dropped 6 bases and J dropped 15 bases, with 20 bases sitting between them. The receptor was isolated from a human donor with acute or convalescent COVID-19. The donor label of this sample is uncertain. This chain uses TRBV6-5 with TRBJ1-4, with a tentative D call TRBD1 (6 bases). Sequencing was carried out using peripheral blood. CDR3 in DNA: TGTGCCAGCAGCGTTACCTTGACAGGCGAGTTGTTTTTT. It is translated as CASSVTLTGELFF.